The T cell receptor beta chain described here comes from a study of blood T cell repertoires in COVID-19. Background on the study: Acute and convalescent COVID-19 specimens originated in the United States, Italy and Spain.

Using immunoSEQ multiplex PCR, the repertoire was profiled, and TCRdb retains in-frame clones only, with some absent. Of around 170,000 clones in the sample, more than 80% were seen once. Trimming shortened V by 5 bases and J by 7 bases, and 11 bases separated the two germline ends. Germline CDR1 is LGHDT and CDR2 is YNNKEL (reference sequence). This CDR3 is built from 13 residues. This clonotype was sampled from a man aged 60 to 75 with acute or convalescent COVID-19. The sample taken for sequencing was peripheral blood. The chain recombines TRBV3-1 (or the pseudogene TRBV3-2) with TRBJ1-4, with D possibly matching TRBD1 (6 bases). CDR3 in DNA: TGTGCCAGCAGCTCCCGGGACATTGAAAAACTGTTTTTT. It codes for CASSSRDIEKLFF.